This T cell receptor (beta chain) was identified during a study of cytomegalovirus exposure and HLA in healthy donors. Study-level information: The Caucasian-associated ancestry cluster held 65% to 85% of approximately 400 genotyped donors. General study findings and limits: Analysis performed later showed TCR beta chains linked to HLA being more clonally expanded than equally common others.

The study ran its PCR with 60 Vbeta and 13 Jbeta primers. Sequenced by immunoSEQ multiplex PCR; TCRdb stores in-frame clones only, minus some. The table lists 150,000 to 250,000 clones, about 79% of them singletons. J gave up 3 bases and V 3 bases, and 4 bases lay outside the gene matches. Germline V gene lookup returns CDR1 SGHVS and CDR2 FNYEAQ. The CDR3 runs to 15 residues. On this clone: No antigen is known for it.

The sequenced material came from PBMCs. The source of this sequence is a boy between 2 and 10 years old in good health and CMV-seronegative. This sequence joins TRBV7-6 and TRBJ2-3, with TRBD1 matching 9 bases. The CDR3 loop is CASSFTGTGTDTQYF. The CDR3 DNA sequence: TGTGCCAGCAGCTTTACCGGGACAGGGACAGATACGCAGTATTTT.